The 6 T cell receptor beta chains listed next were all sequenced from one sample in a study of T-cell reconstitution after alpha-beta-depleted transplantation in children. Unique molecular identifiers tagged the TCRbeta library. TCRdb re-analysed the PCR reads in MiXCR, keeping a single row per CDR3 protein. Of about half a million distinct CDR3 sequences in the sample, approximately 12% were seen once. Sequencing used PBMCs from the stem cell graft donor, obtained from the stem cell graft. The receptors shown here come from a human donor who donated a stem cell graft to a child with combined immunodeficiency.

This clonotype has more than one count but fewer than ten. The chain combines TRBV4-3 with TRBJ1-2; D is unclear. There are 16 residues in the CDR3. V gave up 0 bases and J gave up 6 bases, with 17 bases separating them. Looked up from germline, CDR1 is LGHNA and CDR2 is YSLEER. The CDR3 coding sequence is TGCGCCAGCAGCCAAGATATACAGAGAGGGTTCGATGGCTACACCTTC. Translation gives CASSQDIQRGFDGYTF.

This clonotype was found many times. This rearrangement joins TRBV28 to TRBJ2-3, with 7 positions matching TRBD2. Unmatched junction bases numbered 2, after V lost 2 bases and J lost 3 bases. This CDR3 is 14 amino acids long. Germline V gives CDR1 MDHEN, CDR2 SYDVKM. CDR3 sequence: CASSLGGVTDTQYF. CDR3 coding DNA: TGTGCCAGCAGTTTAGGGGGGGTGACAGATACGCAGTATTTT.

This clonotype came up a few times. The genes are TRBV30 and TRBJ1-2; tentatively, D is TRBD1 (5 bases). Per the germline V gene, CDR1 is GTSNPN and CDR2 is SVGIG (reference sequence). CDR3 length equals 14 residues. Trimming took 3 bases from V and 4 from J, leaving 15 bases between them. CDR3 in amino acids: CAWRPRQNFYGYTF. The DNA for the CDR3 is TGTGCCTGGAGGCCCAGACAGAACTTCTATGGCTACACCTTC. Full variable domain (outside the CDR3, taken from reference TRBV30 and TRBJ1-2): SQTIHQWPATLVQPVGSPLSLECTVEGTSNPNLYWYRQAAGRGLQLLFYSVGIGQISSEVPQNLSASRPQDRQFILSSKKLLLSDSGFYLCAWRPRQNFYGYTFGSGTRLTVV.

In its sample, this clonotype was seen many times. The CDR3 loop reads CSVETSRYEQFF. The CDR3 nucleotides are TGCAGCGTTGAAACATCTCGATATGAGCAGTTCTTC. The chain employs TRBV29-1 and TRBJ2-1; D unresolved. The CDR3 contains 12 residues. Germline loops: CDR1 SQVTM, CDR2 ANQGSEA. The V end lost 2 bases, the J end lost 8 bases, and 10 bases lay between the germline ends.

Regarding this clonotype: This may come from a read error, since a much larger clone is one base off. The CDR3 end shows no conserved phenylalanine or tryptophan, and so a read error is likely. This chain joins TRBV20-1 and TRBJ2-5; the D call may be TRBD1 or TRBD2 (5 bases each). The CDR3 loop spans 16 amino acids. Germline CDR1 reads DFQATT; CDR2 reads SNEGSKA (reference sequence). Trimming took off 1 base at V and 5 bases at J, with 20 bases between the two ends. CDR3 DNA: TGCAGTGCTAGAGGAGGGTCCCAGGGCAGATTTGAGACCCAGTACTAC. Its protein is CSARGGSQGRFETQYY.

This clonotype was observed a few times. This chain joins TRBV20-1 and TRBJ1-5; D is ambiguous. Germline V gene lookup returns CDR1 DFQATT and CDR2 SNEGSKA (reference sequence). V lost 3 bases to trimming and J lost 2 bases, with 11 bases between them. The CDR3 has 14 residues. The CDR3 bases are TGCAGTGCTAGGGACCGACCAGGCAATCAGCCCCAGCATTTT. It yields the protein CSARDRPGNQPQHF.